Shown below are 16 T cell receptor beta chains from a single sample sequenced in a study of blood T cell repertoires in COVID-19. Produced via immunoSEQ multiplex PCR; TCRdb's table is partial and in-frame only. Of 130,000 to 150,000 clones detected, about four fifths appear once; the ten largest clones hold around 8.4%. Sequenced input: PBMCs or T cells enriched from blood (not recorded which). The receptor source for this set is a man aged 45-65 years who had recovered from COVID-19.

The chain recombines TRBV7-2 with TRBJ1-5; D gene unclear. CDR1 is SGHTA, CDR2 FQGNSA, per germline. The length of the CDR3 is 14 residues. The V end lost 6 bases, the J end lost 0 bases, and 9 bases lay between the germline ends. CDR3 amino acids: CASRGAGSNQPQHF. CDR3 sequence (DNA): TGTGCCAGCAGGGGAGCCGGTAGCAATCAGCCCCAGCATTTT.

The chain joins TRBV7-8 to TRBJ2-5; D is possibly TRBD1 (6 bases). Trimming took 2 bases from V and 5 from J, leaving 18 bases between them. Germline CDR1 SGHVS, CDR2 FQNEAQ. CDR3 length: 16 residues. As DNA, the CDR3 is TGTGCCAGCAGCTTAAGGCGTACCTGGGGGCGGGAGACCCAGTACTTC. Translation: CASSLRRTWGRETQYF.

The chain couples TRBV5-1 to TRBJ1-5, with D perhaps TRBD1 (6 bases). Between the trimmed V and J ends, which lost 0 bases and 5 bases, there was a span of 12 bases. This CDR3 region has 15 residues. Germline values: CDR1 SGHRS, CDR2 YFSETQ. CDR3 coding DNA: TGCGCCAGCAGCTTGGCCGGCAGGGGACATCAGCCCCAGCATTTT. It yields the protein CASSLAGRGHQPQHF. Filled out from reference TRBV5-1 and TRBJ1-5, the complete variable domain reads KAGVTQTPRYLIKTRGQQVTLSCSPISGHRSVSWYQQTPGQGLQFLFEYFSETQRNKGNFPGRFSGRQFSNSRSEMNVSTLELGDSALYLCASSLAGRGHQPQHFGDGTRLSIL.

This chain connects TRBV25-1 to TRBJ1-2; D might be TRBD1 (6 bases). V dropped 2 bases and J dropped 4 bases, with 11 bases sitting between them. Per germline, CDR1 MGHDK and CDR2 SYGVNS. CDR3 length: 14 residues. CDR3 nucleotides: TGTGCCAGCAGTGAAAGTGGCAGGGGCTATGGCTACACCTTC. This gives the protein CASSESGRGYGYTF.

V is TRBV5-1 and J is TRBJ1-6; D is perhaps TRBD1 (6 bases). There are 14 residues in the CDR3. Germline CDR1 is SGHRS and CDR2 is YFSETQ. V was clipped by 4 bases and J by 6 bases, with 11 bases between them. The DNA of the CDR3 is TGCGCCAGCAGCCTGGACAGATTTAATTCACCCCTCCACTTT. As protein: CASSLDRFNSPLHF.

This chain uses TRBV5-4 with TRBJ2-1, with 10 nucleotides matching TRBD2. Trimming at V came to 4 bases and at J to 0 bases, leaving 1 base not matched to a gene. This CDR3 region has 15 residues. Germline V lookup: CDR1 SGHNT, CDR2 YYREEE (reference sequence). The CDR3 is CASSRTSGSYNEQFF. The CDR3 bases are TGTGCCAGCAGCAGGACTAGCGGCTCCTACAATGAGCAGTTCTTC.

The chain carries TRBV5-6 and TRBJ1-4; D may be TRBD1 (5 bases). The germline gives CDR1 SGHDT, CDR2 YYEEEE. This CDR3 spans 15 amino acids. V lost 4 bases, J lost 4 bases, and 14 bases lay in between. CDR3 DNA: TGTGCCAGCAGCGCAGCCGACAGAGATAATGAAAAACTGTTTTTT. Its translation is CASSAADRDNEKLFF.

The chain links TRBV5-1 to TRBJ2-2, with 8 bases matching TRBD2. Germline V gene data show CDR1 as SGHRS and CDR2 as YFSETQ. J gave up 4 bases and V 6 bases, and 8 bases lay outside the gene matches. This CDR3 has 15 amino acids. The CDR3 reads CASIPGGAGTGELFF. The CDR3 DNA reads TGCGCCAGCATTCCCGGGGGGGCAGGCACCGGGGAGCTGTTTTTT.

This clone was seen more than once but under ten times. The rearrangement uses TRBV5-1 and TRBJ1-1; TRBD1 is a possible D gene (6 bases). CDR3 length equals 13 residues. Germline V gene sequence: CDR1 SGHRS, CDR2 YFSETQ. V dropped 4 bases and J dropped 6 bases, with 13 bases sitting between them. The CDR3 DNA reads TGCGCCAGCAGCGCCCGGGACAAGCCTGAAGCTTTCTTT. Translating it yields CASSARDKPEAFF.

This chain joins TRBV4-1 and TRBJ1-2; maybe TRBD1 (6 bases). Germline V gene lookup returns CDR1 MGHRA and CDR2 YSYEKL. Trimming removed 4 bases from V and 1 base from J, with 16 bases in between. The CDR3 runs 16 residues. CDR3 bases: TGCGCCAGCAGCCTCGGACAGCAGGGGATTAACTATGGCTACACCTTC. Protein sequence: CASSLGQQGINYGYTF.

This chain joins TRBV5-1 and TRBJ2-7, with 10 nucleotides matching TRBD1. Germline CDR1 is SGHRS and CDR2 is YFSETQ. This CDR3 has 14 amino acids. Losses at the gene ends were 4 bases for V and 6 bases for J; bases not matched to a gene: 7. The CDR3 DNA sequence: TGCGCCAGCAGCGGGGGACAGGGGATGGGCGAGCAGTACTTC. It encodes CASSGGQGMGEQYF.

The chain has TRBV12-3 or TRBV12-4 and TRBJ2-7; D possibly corresponds to TRBD1 (5 bases). CDR3 size: 13 residues. The V and J ends lost 5 bases and 3 bases respectively, with 11 bases between them. For the CDR3, the DNA is TGTGCCAGCAGTAAGGGGATCGACTACGAGCAGTACTTC. Its protein product is CASSKGIDYEQYF.

This chain uses TRBV10-3 with TRBJ1-1, with TRBD1 matching 7 bases. The CDR3 consists of 13 residues. Germline CDR1 is ENHRY and CDR2 is SYGVKD. Trimming cost V 7 bases and J 0 bases; bases outside gene matches: 2. DNA for the CDR3: TGTGCCATCACCGGACAGGTGAACACTGAAGCTTTCTTT. The encoded protein is CAITGQVNTEAFF.

The gene calls are TRBV19 and TRBJ2-7; possible D gene TRBD1, 6 bases. V lost 4 bases, J lost 3 bases, and 10 bases lay in between. Germline CDR1 is LNHDA and CDR2 is SQIVND (reference sequence). CDR3 length: 13 residues. The CDR3 reads CASSTPQGYEQYF. The CDR3 DNA is TGTGCCAGTAGTACCCCACAGGGCTACGAGCAGTACTTC.

The chain uses TRBV13 and TRBJ2-3; 9 nucleotides align to TRBD2. The germline V gene has CDR1 PRHDT and CDR2 FYEKMQ (reference sequence). The CDR3 has 15 residues. V lost 3 bases and J lost 3; bases outside the gene matches: 4. DNA for the CDR3: TGTGCCAGCAGCTTGCGGGGGGGCCAGACAGATACGCAGTATTTT. It translates to CASSLRGGQTDTQYF. Drawing the rest from reference TRBV13 and TRBJ2-3, the complete variable domain is AAGVIQSPRHLIKEKRETATLKCYPIPRHDTVYWYQQGPGQDPQFLISFYEKMQSDKGSIPDRFSAQQFSDYHSELNMSSLELGDSALYFCASSLRGGQTDTQYFGPGTRLTVL.

This clone appeared once. The chain joins TRBV2 to TRBJ1-5; 7 bases agree with TRBD1. The germline V gene encodes CDR1 SNHLY and CDR2 FYNNEI. V was pared by 1 base and J by 2 bases, with 8 bases of the junction left unmatched. The CDR3 is made up of 17 amino acids. CDR3 loop: CASSEGEGARRNQPQHF. The CDR3 DNA reads TGTGCCAGCAGTGAAGGTGAGGGGGCGCGGCGCAATCAGCCCCAGCATTTT.